This T cell receptor (beta chain) stems from a study of persistence of HIV-infected CD4 T cells. Sequencing used immunoSEQ version 4 in survey mode. Sequenced by immunoSEQ multiplex PCR; TCRdb stores in-frame clones only, minus some. The table shows 40,000 to 55,000 clones, with around 89% occurring only once. This nonspecific control used anti-CD3/anti-CD28 bead stimulation of CD4+ T cells. Sorting of responding CD4+ T cells relied on upregulated CD40 ligand together with CD69. Donors had undetectable plasma HIV-1 RNA, under 50 copies/mL, for 4+ years. The CDR3 spans 16 residues. Deletions cut 3 bases from V and 8 bases from J, with 19 bases between. CDR1 is ENHRY, CDR2 SYGVKD, per germline. Remarks on this clone: The antigen is not known.

The sequencing here drew on CD4+ T cells sorted from PBMCs after roughly 17-hour stimulation, taken from a patient who received antiretroviral therapy. The J gene is TRBJ1-4, the V gene TRBV10-3; perhaps TRBD1 as D (5 bases). This sequence was found in an adult woman with HIV who was CMV-seropositive. In DNA, the CDR3 is TGTGCCATCAGTGAAGGGCGACAGCCTACTTTGGAAAAACTGTTTTTT. This translates into CAISEGRQPTLEKLFF.